A selection of T cell receptor beta chains follows, all from one sample in a study of cytomegalovirus exposure and HLA in healthy donors. Clones were read by immunoSEQ multiplex PCR, and TCRdb kept only the in-frame ones, dropping some. Among over 55,000 clones listed, 80% to 90% were seen once. Sequencing used PBMCs. All receptors derive from a woman in her 30s in good health and CMV-seropositive. Both conserved end residues are part of each CDR3. D genes are given only for firm matches. The listing skips clone size in some rows; elsewhere it reads once, few, many or a size class.

D gene	J gene	clone size	V gene	CDR3 DNA	CDR3 protein
.	TRBJ1-1	.	TRBV30	TGTGCCTGGAGTGTACGGCGGCTGGGTCGCTCTGAAGCTTTCTTT	CAWSVRRLGRSEAFF
.	TRBJ2-7	.	TRBV5-4	TGTGCCAGCAGCCCGGGACTTTCCTACGAGCAGTACTTC	CASSPGLSYEQYF
.	TRBJ2-1	.	TRBV4-1	TGCGCCAGCAGCCCCCATCGGACAGACAATGAGCAGTTCTTC	CASSPHRTDNEQFF
.	TRBJ2-2	once	TRBV6-5	TGTGCCAGCAGTCAGGGCTTCGGGGAGCTGTTTTTT	CASSQGFGELFF
TRBD2	TRBJ2-5	once	TRBV19	TGTGCCAGTACAACCACCCACCGTGGCGGGAGGGCCTGGGAGACCCAGTACTTC	CASTTTHRGGRAWETQYF
.	TRBJ1-1	.	TRBV27	TGTGCCAGCAGCCAGGGGAACACTGAAGCTTTCTTT	CASSQGNTEAFF
.	TRBJ2-7	.	TRBV29-1	TGCAGCGTTGAAAGCAGGGGTCGGTACGAGCAGTACTTC	CSVESRGRYEQYF
.	TRBJ1-1	.	TRBV5-4	TGTGCCAGCAGGGACCCCAACCAAGGGGGCACTGAAGCTTTCTTT	CASRDPNQGGTEAFF
.	TRBJ1-6	.	TRBV6-1	TGTGCCAGCAGTGAAGACAGGGACTCCTATAATTCACCCCTCCACTTT	CASSEDRDSYNSPLHF
TRBD2	TRBJ2-1	.	TRBV11-2	TGTGCCAGCAGCTTAGTAGCAGCGGGAGGAAACAATGAGCAGTTCTTC	CASSLVAAGGNNEQFF